These 6 T cell receptor beta chains share one sample of origin, sequenced in a study of T cells in Graves' hyperthyroidism and ophthalmopathy. Amplification targeted TCR beta CDR3 regions from RNA transcripts. HTBI primers were the set used in a first-round RT-PCR of the TCR CDR3. TCRdb ran MiXCR on the multiplex PCR reads and lists one entry per CDR3 protein. The top ten clones hold 15% of a sample with about 690,000 distinct CDR3 sequences, approximately 15% of them seen once. The sequencing sample was made of blood. The receptors were gathered from a man aged 45 to 65 with Graves' hyperthyroidism.

V is TRBV27 and J is TRBJ2-5, with 7 bases identical to TRBD1. With 6 bases clipped from V and 11 bases from J, the junction kept 18 bases outside the gene matches. Germline CDR1 reads MNHEY; CDR2 reads SMNVEV (reference sequence). The CDR3 runs 15 residues. Here the CDR3 reads CASSFDGTATREQYF. The CDR3 nucleotides are TGTGCCAGCAGCTTCGACGGGACAGCGACAAGAGAGCAGTACTTC.

This clonotype was recorded at least ten times. The V and J genes are TRBV27 and TRBJ1-1; 10 nucleotides align to TRBD1. The CDR3 contains 14 residues. Germline values: CDR1 MNHEY, CDR2 SMNVEV (reference sequence). Unmatched junction bases numbered 3, after V lost 4 bases and J lost 4 bases. CDR3: CASSWGTGATEAFF. CDR3 bases: TGTGCCAGCAGTTGGGGGACAGGGGCCACTGAAGCTTTCTTT.

This clonotype has at least ten counts. The chain uses TRBV12-3 or TRBV12-4 and TRBJ2-7; no firm D call. CDR3 length: 14 amino acids. V was pared by 3 bases and J by 0 bases, with 9 bases between. CDR3 region: CASSFGPDSYEQYF. The DNA for the CDR3 is TGTGCCAGCAGTTTTGGACCGGACTCCTACGAGCAGTACTTC.

This clonotype was counted ten times or more. CDR3 residues: CASSRGQGGYGYTF. The CDR3 DNA sequence: TGTGCCAGCAGCCGGGGACAGGGGGGCTATGGCTACACCTTC. The chain employs TRBV11-2 and TRBJ1-2, with TRBD1 identical over 11 bases. The junction had 3 bases not matched to a gene; V was cut back by 5 bases and J by 4 bases. The germline V gene encodes CDR1 SGHAT and CDR2 FQNNGV. The CDR3 sequence is 14 residues long. Full variable domain (rest looked up from reference TRBV11-2 and TRBJ1-2): EAGVAQSPRYKIIEKRQSVAFWCNPISGHATLYWYQQILGQGPKLLIQFQNNGVVDDSQLPKDRFSAERLKGVDSTLKIQPAKLEDSAVYLCASSRGQGGYGYTFGSGTRLTVV.

This clonotype was recorded at least ten times. The chain recombines TRBV7-2 with TRBJ1-1; unclear D gene. Germline assignment: CDR1 SGHTA and CDR2 FQGNSA. The CDR3 extends over 15 amino acids. Trimming stripped 0 bases from V and 3 bases from J, with 11 bases between. CDR3: CASSLARVEYTEAFF. The CDR3 bases are TGTGCCAGCAGCTTAGCGCGGGTCGAGTACACTGAAGCTTTCTTT.

In its sample, this clonotype was seen a few times. J is TRBJ2-7 and V is TRBV6-5, with D possibly being TRBD2 (6 bases). Trimming removed 0 bases at V and 2 bases at J, with 11 bases between. This CDR3 region has 15 residues. Germline CDR1 MNHEY, CDR2 SVGAGI. This chain's CDR3 is CASSYSVAEAYEQYF. DNA of the CDR3: TGTGCCAGCAGTTACTCTGTAGCGGAAGCCTACGAGCAGTACTTC.